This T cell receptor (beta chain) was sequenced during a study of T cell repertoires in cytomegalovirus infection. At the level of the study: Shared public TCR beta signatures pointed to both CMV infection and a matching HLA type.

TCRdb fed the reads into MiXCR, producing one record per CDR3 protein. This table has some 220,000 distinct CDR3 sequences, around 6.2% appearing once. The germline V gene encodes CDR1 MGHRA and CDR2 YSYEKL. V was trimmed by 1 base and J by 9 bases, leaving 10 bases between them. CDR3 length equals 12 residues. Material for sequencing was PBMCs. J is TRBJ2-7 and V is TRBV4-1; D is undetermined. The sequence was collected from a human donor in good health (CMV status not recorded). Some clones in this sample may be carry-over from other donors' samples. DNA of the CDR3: TGCGCCAGCAGCCAAGGAGGCGGTACGCAGTACTTC. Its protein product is CASSQGGGTQYF.